The 14 T cell receptor beta chains given below trace back to one sample, sequenced in a study of glioma-infiltrating T cells after dendritic cell vaccination (dated by TCRdb to 2016 to 2018). The meaning of the sample's time point label: after dendritic cell vaccination, including at tumor progression/relapse. The method behind the library was the immunoSEQ multiplex PCR assay. TCRdb stores this immuneACCESS table with in-frame sequences only. Part of the clones is absent; in the studies checked, under half of the shortfall reflects unresolved V genes, and no reason is known for the rest. The sample has 98,000 or so clones on record, more than 70% of them singletons. The top ten hold roughly 5.5% of the sample. This specimen was blood, taken after dendritic cell vaccination. The receptors derive from a human donor with glioblastoma.

To note about this clone: Other nucleotide sequences in the sample specify the same CDR3. The chain couples TRBV5-1 to TRBJ2-7, with a weak D call TRBD1 (6 bases). V lost 0 bases to trimming and J lost 7 bases, with 17 bases between them. Germline loops: CDR1 SGHRS, CDR2 YFSETQ. This CDR3 has 15 amino acids. The CDR3 loop reads CASSLAPGTQGEQYF. The CDR3 region has the DNA TGCGCCAGCAGCTTGGCCCCGGGAACCCAGGGGGAGCAGTACTTC.

The CDR3 here is CASSLDLRAGYEQYF. CDR3 bases: TGTGCCAGCAGCTTGGATCTGCGGGCGGGCTACGAGCAGTACTTC. The rearrangement uses TRBV5-6 and TRBJ2-7; TRBD2 is a possible D gene (5 bases). V shed 0 bases and J shed 3 bases, with 13 bases lying between them. CDR1 SGHDT and CDR2 YYEEEE come from the germline V gene. The CDR3 sequence is 15 residues long.

The rearrangement links TRBV29-1 to TRBJ2-1; unclear D gene. V was clipped by 4 bases and J by 9 bases, with 4 bases between them. The CDR3 consists of 9 residues. Germline values: CDR1 SQVTM, CDR2 ANQGSEA. Written as DNA, the CDR3 is TGCAGCGTTGGACTTGAGCAGTTCTTC. Amino acids: CSVGLEQFF.

The chain employs TRBV5-4 and TRBJ2-7; 7 positions agree with TRBD2. Per germline, CDR1 SGHNT and CDR2 YYREEE (reference sequence). This CDR3 is 16 amino acids long. V trimming: 5 bases; J trimming: 2 bases; junction bases outside the gene matches: 13. CDR3 coding DNA: TGTGCCAGCAGTGACGAAGCGGCTAGCGGCACCTACGAGCAGTACTTC. Translating it yields CASSDEAASGTYEQYF. The complete variable domain, with remaining parts taken from reference TRBV5-4 and TRBJ2-7, reads ETGVTQSPTHLIKTRGQQVTLRCSSQSGHNTVSWYQQALGQGPQFIFQYYREEENGRGNFPPRFSGLQFPNYSSELNVNALELDDSALYLCASSDEAASGTYEQYFGPGTRLTVT.

This clone was found a few times. This rearrangement joins TRBV10-3 to TRBJ2-1; 8 bases match TRBD1. This CDR3 contains 15 residues. The V segment lost 4 bases and the J segment 3 bases; nucleotides outside the gene matches: 5. The germline V gene encodes CDR1 ENHRY and CDR2 SYGVKD. The CDR3: CAISGDRGLYNEQFF. The CDR3 nucleotides read TGTGCCATCAGTGGAGACAGGGGCCTCTACAATGAGCAGTTCTTC.

The J gene is TRBJ1-1, the V gene TRBV7-8; D uncertain. The CDR3 is 16 amino acids. The V gene's germline CDR1 is SGHVS and CDR2 FQNEAQ. V dropped 5 bases and J dropped 0 bases, with 16 bases sitting between them. For the CDR3, the DNA is TGTGCCAGCAGCCCCCGATCCCGAAACATGAACACTGAAGCTTTCTTT. As protein: CASSPRSRNMNTEAFF.

The chain has TRBV30 and TRBJ1-6, with TRBD1 as a possible D gene (5 bases). The V end lost 0 bases, the J end lost 6 bases, and 18 bases lay between the germline ends. Germline V lookup: CDR1 GTSNPN, CDR2 SVGIG (reference sequence). The CDR3 runs 17 residues. The CDR3 sequence: CAWSVSGGIVRNSPLHF. The CDR3 region has the DNA TGTGCCTGGAGTGTTTCCGGGGGGATTGTTCGTAATTCACCCCTCCACTTT.

The chain carries TRBV4-1 and TRBJ2-1, with TRBD1 as a possible D gene (5 bases). Germline CDR1 reads MGHRA; CDR2 reads YSYEKL. V lost 3 bases and J 3 bases, leaving 18 bases between the germline ends. The CDR3 has 17 amino acids. The CDR3 region is CASSQARTPTIYNEQFF. CDR3 nucleotides: TGCGCCAGCAGCCAGGCAAGGACACCTACCATCTACAATGAGCAGTTCTTC.

V is TRBV2 and J is TRBJ1-1; possibly TRBD1 for D (5 bases). Per the germline V gene, CDR1 is SNHLY and CDR2 is FYNNEI. Between the trimmed V and J ends, which lost 10 bases and 4 bases, there was a span of 16 bases. This CDR3 spans 13 amino acids. CDR3 protein: CATGGGSVTEAFF. In DNA form, the CDR3 reads TGTGCCACCGGGGGGGGGTCCGTCACTGAAGCTTTCTTT.

The V call is TRBV5-5, the J call TRBJ1-6; D might be TRBD1 (6 bases). Per the germline V gene, CDR1 is SGHKS and CDR2 is YYEKEE (reference sequence). The CDR3 loop spans 15 amino acids. V dropped 0 bases and J dropped 7 bases, with 11 bases sitting between them. CDR3 loop: CASSLVPGENSPLHF. DNA for the CDR3: TGTGCCAGCAGCTTGGTTCCAGGGGAAAATTCACCCCTCCACTTT.

This chain connects TRBV7-6 to TRBJ2-5; 9 bases are shared with TRBD2. The CDR3 runs to 17 residues. Per germline, CDR1 SGHVS and CDR2 FNYEAQ. V was clipped by 1 base and J by 1 base; unmatched bases: 7. The DNA for the CDR3 is TGTGCCAGCAGCTTAGGCAGCGGGGGGCACCCCCAAGAGACCCAGTACTTC. The encoded protein is CASSLGSGGHPQETQYF.

The chain joins TRBV5-6 to TRBJ2-5; no definite D call. The CDR3 is made up of 14 amino acids. The germline V gene encodes CDR1 SGHDT and CDR2 YYEEEE. The germline V and J ends were trimmed by 1 base and 3 bases, with 10 bases remaining between them. The chain's CDR3 is CASSLFGREETQYF. The CDR3 DNA is TGTGCCAGCAGCTTGTTCGGTAGAGAAGAGACCCAGTACTTC.

V and J are TRBV28 and TRBJ2-3; tentatively, D is TRBD2 (5 bases). CDR1 MDHEN and CDR2 SYDVKM come from the germline V gene. V was shortened by 6 bases and J by 0 bases, with 13 bases between the two germline ends. This CDR3 has 15 residues. CDR3 sequence (DNA): TGTGCCAGCAGACCCAGCGGAGCTAGCACAGATACGCAGTATTTT. It encodes CASRPSGASTDTQYF.

V is TRBV19 and J is TRBJ2-1, with TRBD1 matching over 9 bases. After removal of 4 bases from V and 7 bases from J, the junction contained 5 bases not matched to a gene. Germline-derived CDR1 and CDR2 are LNHDA and SQIVND (reference sequence). The CDR3 contains 14 residues. The CDR3 here is CASSNRGLKNEQFF. The CDR3 DNA follows: TGTGCCAGTAGTAACAGGGGGCTTAAAAATGAGCAGTTCTTC.